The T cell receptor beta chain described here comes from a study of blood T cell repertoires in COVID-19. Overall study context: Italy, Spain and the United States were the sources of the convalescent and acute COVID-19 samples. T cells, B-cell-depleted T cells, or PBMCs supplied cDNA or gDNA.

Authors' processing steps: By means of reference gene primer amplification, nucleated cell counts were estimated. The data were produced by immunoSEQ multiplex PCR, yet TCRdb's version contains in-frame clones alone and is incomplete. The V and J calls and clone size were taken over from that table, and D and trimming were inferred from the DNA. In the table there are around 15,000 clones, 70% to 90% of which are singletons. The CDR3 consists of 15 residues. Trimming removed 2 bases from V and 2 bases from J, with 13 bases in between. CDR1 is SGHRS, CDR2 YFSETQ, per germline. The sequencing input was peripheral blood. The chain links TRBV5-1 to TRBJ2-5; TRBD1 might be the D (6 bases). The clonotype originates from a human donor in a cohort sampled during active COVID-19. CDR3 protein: CASSLLDSQQETQYF. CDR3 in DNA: TGCGCCAGCAGCTTACTGGACAGTCAACAAGAGACCCAGTACTTC.